These 32 T cell receptor beta chains share one sample of origin, sequenced in a study of T cell responses to AZD1222 COVID-19 vaccine. Data came from immunoSEQ multiplex PCR; TCRdb stores just in-frame clones and leaves some out. The table has 25,000 to 35,000 clones, under 90% seen once. Here the sequenced sample was peripheral blood, taken on day 0 of AZD1222 vaccination. The receptors stem from an adult in good health.

J is TRBJ2-7 and V is TRBV9; 7 positions match TRBD2. The CDR3 totals 15 residues. Losses at the gene ends were 0 bases for V and 2 bases for J; bases not matched to a gene: 5. The germline gives CDR1 SGDLS, CDR2 YYNGEE. The CDR3 nucleotides read TGTGCCAGCAGCGTAGCAGACAGCGGGGCCTACGAGCAGTACTTC. Protein product: CASSVADSGAYEQYF.

The chain combines TRBV7-9 with TRBJ2-1, with D unclear. CDR3 length equals 12 residues. The ends were cut back, 2 bases at V and 7 bases at J, with 6 bases in the middle. Germline V CDR1 and CDR2: SEHNR, FQNEAQ (reference sequence). In nucleotides, the CDR3 is TGTGCCAGCAGCTTATTCGGTAATGAGCAGTTCTTC. Translating gives CASSLFGNEQFF.

This chain uses TRBV15 with TRBJ1-2; 8 bases map to TRBD1. The CDR3 is 13 amino acids. J lost 5 bases, V lost 2 bases, and 1 base had no gene match. Germline V CDR1 and CDR2: LNHNV, YYDKDF (reference sequence). The CDR3 is CATSRRTGYGYTF. The CDR3 DNA follows: TGTGCCACCAGCAGACGGACAGGGTATGGCTACACCTTC.

A single count supports this clone. One end of the junction is discordant with germline, which a read error may explain. The gene calls are TRBV5-1 and TRBJ2-1, with 15 bases lining up with TRBD2. CDR3 length: 17 residues. Germline V gene sequence: CDR1 SGHRS, CDR2 YFSETQ. CDR3 DNA sequence: TGCGCCAGCAACTTGAACGGACTAGCGGGAGGGTTGGATGAGCAGTTCTTC. It yields the protein CASNLNGLAGGLDEQFF.

The chain uses TRBV6-6 and TRBJ2-7; TRBD1 aligns across 9 bases. This CDR3 is 14 amino acids long. The V gene end was trimmed by 4 bases and the J gene end by 4 bases; junction bases not matched to a gene: 5. CDR1 is MNHNY, CDR2 SVGAGI, per germline (reference sequence). CDR3 sequence: CASSSGQGFYEQYF. CDR3 DNA sequence: TGTGCCAGCAGTTCGGGACAGGGCTTTTACGAGCAGTACTTC.

This clone was recorded a few times. The V call is TRBV24-1, the J call TRBJ1-2; tentative D call: TRBD1 (5 bases). From germline, CDR1 is KGHDR and CDR2 SFDVKD. V lost 2 bases and J 4 bases, leaving 13 bases between the germline ends. The CDR3 has 15 amino acids. The CDR3 spells CATSDYKAGFYGYTF. In DNA, the CDR3 is TGTGCCACCAGTGATTACAAGGCAGGGTTCTATGGCTACACCTTC.

This chain joins TRBV6-4 and TRBJ2-6; 7 bases are shared with TRBD1. The CDR3 is 15 residues long. Unmatched junction bases numbered 4, after V lost 4 bases and J lost 4 bases. Germline V gene data show CDR1 as MRHNA and CDR2 as SNTAGT. CDR3: CASSGQGSGANVLTF. Here the CDR3 DNA reads TGTGCCAGCAGTGGACAGGGTTCCGGGGCCAACGTCCTGACTTTC.

This chain connects TRBV18 to TRBJ2-1; 12 bases fit TRBD2. Germline lookup yields CDR1 KGHSH and CDR2 LQKENI. The V and J ends lost 6 bases and 5 bases, in that order; junction bases with no gene match: 8. The CDR3 has 16 residues. CDR3 residues: CASSLTLAGGHNEQFF. The CDR3 DNA sequence: TGTGCCAGCTCGCTAACCCTAGCGGGAGGGCACAATGAGCAGTTCTTC.

The genes are TRBV29-1 and TRBJ2-7, with D perhaps TRBD1 or TRBD2 (5 bases each). This CDR3 has 13 amino acids. Germline CDR1 SQVTM, CDR2 ANQGSEA. V gave up 7 bases and J gave up 0 bases, with 13 bases separating them. The CDR3 protein is CSAAGAISYEQYF. CDR3 bases: TGCAGCGCAGCCGGGGCGATCTCCTACGAGCAGTACTTC.

This clone was counted between two and nine times. V gene TRBV11-2 combines with J gene TRBJ2-1; 8 positions agree with TRBD2. J lost 7 bases, V lost 4 bases, and 9 bases had no gene match. This CDR3 has 15 amino acids. Germline V CDR1 and CDR2: SGHAT, FQNNGV. DNA of the CDR3: TGTGCCAGCAGCTGGGCGGGGGTAGCGGGAAATGAGCAGTTCTTC. Its protein product is CASSWAGVAGNEQFF.

V is TRBV30 and J is TRBJ2-7; D is ambiguous. Germline assignment: CDR1 GTSNPN and CDR2 SVGIG (reference sequence). V lost 6 bases and J 6 bases, leaving 12 bases between the germline ends. The CDR3 is 11 residues long. In DNA form, the CDR3 reads TGTGCCTGCCGCCGATTTAGCGAGCAGTACTTC. Translated: CACRRFSEQYF.

The rearrangement joins TRBV5-8 to TRBJ2-1; D gene unclear. The germline V gene has CDR1 SGHTS and CDR2 YDEGEE. The CDR3 runs 9 residues. The ends were cut back, 1 base at V and 12 bases at J, with 2 bases in the middle. CDR3 residues: CASSLRQFF. Here the CDR3 DNA reads TGTGCCAGCAGCTTGCGGCAGTTCTTC.

The chain is built from TRBV4-1 and TRBJ1-4, with D hard to call. Germline V gene data show CDR1 as MGHRA and CDR2 as YSYEKL. V was cut by 3 bases and J by 6 bases, with 11 bases left in between. The CDR3 loop spans 14 amino acids. The DNA for the CDR3 is TGCGCCAGCAGCCACTCCCCATGGGATGAAAAACTGTTTTTT. The encoded protein is CASSHSPWDEKLFF.

This chain uses TRBV9 with TRBJ1-6; possibly TRBD1 for D (5 bases). The CDR3 has 14 amino acids. CDR1 is SGDLS, CDR2 YYNGEE, per germline. V was pared by 3 bases and J by 5 bases, with 9 bases between. The DNA for the CDR3 is TGTGCCAGCAGCGGGGACGGAAATAATTCACCCCTCCACTTT. It specifies CASSGDGNNSPLHF. Supplemented by reference TRBV9 and TRBJ1-6, the full variable domain reads DSGVTQTPKHLITATGQRVTLRCSPRSGDLSVYWYQQSLDQGLQFLIQYYNGEERAKGNILERFSAQQFPDLHSELNLSSLELGDSALYFCASSGDGNNSPLHFGNGTRLTVT.

This sequence joins TRBV7-2 and TRBJ2-7, with 11 positions matching TRBD1. The length of the CDR3 is 14 residues. V was clipped by 6 bases and J by 5 bases; unmatched bases: 6. CDR1 is SGHTA and CDR2 is FQGNSA in the germline V gene. The CDR3 region is CASRPGTGGHEQYF. For the CDR3, the DNA is TGTGCCAGCAGGCCCGGGACAGGGGGTCACGAGCAGTACTTC.

The V and J genes are TRBV19 and TRBJ1-4; D perhaps matches TRBD1 (6 bases). The germline V gene has CDR1 LNHDA and CDR2 SQIVND (reference sequence). This CDR3 region has 13 residues. V was cut by 5 bases and J by 6 bases, with 10 bases left in between. CDR3 region: CASSQGYYEKLFF. The CDR3 DNA reads TGTGCCAGTAGTCAGGGGTATTATGAAAAACTGTTTTTT.

The J gene is TRBJ2-4, the V gene TRBV5-6; D gene ambiguous. Per germline, CDR1 SGHDT and CDR2 YYEEEE. This CDR3 spans 16 amino acids. V lost 2 bases and J lost 0, with 12 bases in between. CDR3 coding DNA: TGTGCCAGCAGCTTCCAACGCCGCCTAGCCAAAAACATTCAGTACTTC. Protein sequence: CASSFQRRLAKNIQYF.

This rearrangement joins TRBV19 to TRBJ1-3; a possible D gene is TRBD1 (5 bases). Trimming took off 7 bases at V and 2 bases at J, with 15 bases between the two ends. CDR1 is LNHDA and CDR2 is SQIVND in the germline V gene (reference sequence). The CDR3 spans 15 residues. The CDR3 loop reads CASTTTETAGNTIYF. The CDR3 DNA sequence: TGTGCCAGTACCACGACAGAAACCGCTGGAAACACCATATATTTT.

The chain is built from TRBV19 and TRBJ2-2, with D uncertain. Germline lookup yields CDR1 LNHDA and CDR2 SQIVND (reference sequence). V was cut by 3 bases and J by 3 bases, with 8 bases left in between. The CDR3 is 14 residues long. The CDR3 DNA reads TGTGCCAGTAGTATTATCCGGGACACCGGGGAGCTGTTTTTT. Translation: CASSIIRDTGELFF.

The J gene is TRBJ2-7, the V gene TRBV11-2; perhaps TRBD2 as D (6 bases). Germline CDR1 reads SGHAT; CDR2 reads FQNNGV. V was clipped by 4 bases and J by 2 bases, with 21 bases between them. CDR3 length: 17 residues. For the CDR3, the DNA is TGTGCCAGCAGCTCCCCCCCGGGACTCCGGTCGGCCTACGAGCAGTACTTC. Protein product: CASSSPPGLRSAYEQYF. Filled out from reference TRBV11-2 and TRBJ2-7, the complete variable domain reads EAGVAQSPRYKIIEKRQSVAFWCNPISGHATLYWYQQILGQGPKLLIQFQNNGVVDDSQLPKDRFSAERLKGVDSTLKIQPAKLEDSAVYLCASSSPPGLRSAYEQYFGPGTRLTVT.

V gene TRBV7-2 combines with J gene TRBJ2-1; 10 bases are a match to TRBD2. Germline CDR1 is SGHTA and CDR2 is FQGNSA. Trimming at V came to 5 bases and at J to 10 bases, leaving 11 bases not matched to a gene. The CDR3 is 15 residues long. Written as DNA, the CDR3 is TGTGCCAGCAGCACTAGACTAGCGGGCCCAGGGGAGCAGTTCTTC. Translating it yields CASSTRLAGPGEQFF.

The chain recombines TRBV28 with TRBJ2-1; D remains ambiguous. Between the trimmed V and J ends, which lost 2 bases and 0 bases, there was a span of 11 bases. Germline V gives CDR1 MDHEN, CDR2 SYDVKM. The CDR3 has 16 amino acids. The CDR3 bases are TGTGCCAGCAGTTTAGTTGTGGCTACCTCCTACAATGAGCAGTTCTTC. This encodes CASSLVVATSYNEQFF.

The chain combines TRBV6-5 with TRBJ1-5; D perhaps matches TRBD1 (6 bases). CDR3 size: 13 residues. The V end was cut by 5 bases, the J end by 5 bases, with 10 bases between. Germline V gene lookup returns CDR1 MNHEY and CDR2 SVGAGI. CDR3 coding DNA: TGTGCCAGCAGTCTACAGGGAGATCAGCCCCAGCATTTT. Protein product: CASSLQGDQPQHF.

CDR3 sequence (DNA): TGTGCCAGCAGTCAATTTACAGGGTCTTCTGGAAACACCATATATTTT. Translated: CASSQFTGSSGNTIYF. This chain uses TRBV2 with TRBJ1-3, with a possible D match to TRBD1 (6 bases). The CDR3 is made up of 16 amino acids. Between the trimmed V and J ends, which lost 5 bases and 1 base, there was a span of 15 bases. Germline V gene lookup returns CDR1 SNHLY and CDR2 FYNNEI.

V usage is TRBV9 and J usage is TRBJ2-1, with 8 bases identical to TRBD2. With V trimmed by 3 bases and J by 7 bases, 15 bases remained unmatched. Per germline, CDR1 SGDLS and CDR2 YYNGEE. The CDR3 runs to 17 residues. CDR3 residues: CASSGPSVAGPHNEQFF. CDR3 nucleotides: TGTGCCAGCAGCGGGCCTTCGGTAGCGGGGCCTCATAATGAGCAGTTCTTC.

V gene TRBV5-1 combines with J gene TRBJ2-7, with 7 bases fitting TRBD2. From germline, CDR1 is SGHRS and CDR2 YFSETQ. The CDR3 sequence is 12 residues long. Trimming took 4 bases from V and 3 from J; bases not matched to a gene: 1. DNA for the CDR3: TGCGCCAGCAGCACGGGGGGCTACGAGCAGTACTTC. Translated: CASSTGGYEQYF.

This sequence joins TRBV10-2 and TRBJ2-2, with 16 bases that match TRBD2. V gave up 6 bases and J gave up 3 bases; unmatched junction bases: 4. Germline-derived CDR1 and CDR2 are WSHSY and SAAADI. The CDR3 runs 17 residues. For the CDR3, the DNA is TGCGCCAGCAGGGGACTAGCGGGAGGGCCGGACACCGGGGAGCTGTTTTTT. Translating it yields CASRGLAGGPDTGELFF.

The chain couples TRBV5-1 to TRBJ1-2, with a weak D call TRBD1 (6 bases). Trimming stripped 4 bases from V and 5 bases from J, with 24 bases between. CDR1 is SGHRS, CDR2 YFSETQ, per germline. The CDR3 contains 17 residues. The CDR3 loop reads CASSGTGQPDQVYGYTF. The DNA of the CDR3 is TGCGCCAGCAGCGGAACCGGACAGCCGGATCAGGTGTATGGCTACACCTTC.

The chain is built from TRBV4-2 and TRBJ2-3; D may be TRBD2 (6 bases). CDR3 length: 16 amino acids. CDR1 and CDR2 (germline): LGHNA, YNFKEQ. The V and J ends lost 3 bases and 0 bases respectively, with 13 bases between them. CDR3 region: CASSQRLSGSTDTQYF. Written as DNA, the CDR3 is TGTGCCAGCAGCCAGAGATTAAGCGGGAGCACAGATACGCAGTATTTT.

This sequence joins TRBV7-9 and TRBJ2-1; 9 positions match TRBD2. V shed 8 bases, J shed 0 bases, and the junction held 8 bases outside the gene matches. The CDR3 length is 16 residues. Germline CDR1 and CDR2: SEHNR and FQNEAQ (reference sequence). In DNA, the CDR3 is TGTGCCAGCTGGGCTAGCGGGGTCAGCTCCTACAATGAGCAGTTCTTC. Its translation: CASWASGVSSYNEQFF.

The chain uses TRBV10-3 and TRBJ2-2, with D tentatively TRBD1 or TRBD2 (5 bases each). V lost 7 bases and J lost 7, with 7 bases in between. This CDR3 region has 11 residues. Germline V lookup: CDR1 ENHRY, CDR2 SYGVKD. CDR3 DNA: TGTGCCATCAAGGGGAGCGGGGAGCTGTTTTTT. It codes for CAIKGSGELFF.

V is TRBV5-1 and J is TRBJ2-1, with D perhaps matching TRBD1 (6 bases). The germline V gene has CDR1 SGHRS and CDR2 YFSETQ. This CDR3 is 15 amino acids long. V was cut by 1 base and J by 3 bases, with 11 bases left in between. The CDR3 is CASSLLGGDYNEQFF. The CDR3 nucleotides are TGCGCCAGCAGCTTGCTAGGGGGAGACTACAATGAGCAGTTCTTC.